This entry lists 24 T cell receptor beta chains sequenced from one sample in a study of T-cell reconstitution after alpha-beta-depleted transplantation in children. Preparing the TCRbeta library involved the use of unique molecular identifiers. A single record per CDR3 protein comes from TCRdb applying MiXCR to the PCR reads. The data contain about 290,000 distinct CDR3 sequences, roughly 9.1% of them seen just once; the ten biggest clones take up 7% to 9.5%. This material consisted of PBMCs, taken before TCRalphabeta/CD19-depleted stem cell transplant. The receptor source for this set is a boy under two years old with acute myeloid leukemia, due to receive a stem cell transplant.

This clonotype has ten or more counts. The rearrangement uses TRBV12-3 or TRBV12-4 and TRBJ1-5, with D possibly TRBD1 on 5 matching bases. The CDR3 length is 13 residues. V lost 3 bases, J lost 7 bases, and 10 bases lay in between. CDR3 sequence: CASSLGPGQPQHF. For the CDR3, the DNA is TGTGCCAGCAGTTTGGGGCCAGGGCAGCCCCAGCATTTT.

This clonotype has only a few counts. This chain connects TRBV28 to TRBJ2-3, with D possibly being TRBD2 (6 bases). Germline V gene data show CDR1 as MDHEN and CDR2 as SYDVKM. The V and J ends lost 4 bases and 2 bases respectively, with 13 bases between them. This CDR3 has 15 amino acids. CDR3 nucleotides: TGTGCCAGCAGTTCTTTAGGCGGGGACACAGATACGCAGTATTTT. This encodes CASSSLGGDTDTQYF.

This clonotype has at least ten counts. The chain carries TRBV12-3 or TRBV12-4 and TRBJ1-5; D might be TRBD1 (6 bases). The CDR3 is made up of 16 amino acids. Between the trimmed V and J ends, which lost 6 bases and 3 bases, there was a span of 18 bases. The CDR3 region is CASRLTDRFYNQPQHF. The CDR3, as DNA: TGTGCCAGCAGGCTTACCGACAGGTTTTACAATCAGCCCCAGCATTTT.

This clonotype was seen at least ten times. The gene calls are TRBV4-2 and TRBJ2-3; D remains ambiguous. This CDR3 region has 16 residues. Trimming left V 4 bases short and J 1 base short, with 15 bases between. In germline, CDR1 is LGHNA, CDR2 YNFKEQ. The CDR3 spells CASSPLQGLGTDTQYF. The CDR3, as DNA: TGTGCCAGCAGCCCCCTCCAAGGGTTGGGCACAGATACGCAGTATTTT.

This clonotype was picked up a small number of times. The rearrangement joins TRBV12-3 or TRBV12-4 to TRBJ2-7; D is unclear. The CDR3 totals 16 residues. The V gene lost 4 bases and the J gene lost 6 bases, with 22 bases spanning the gap. CDR3 coding DNA: TGTGCCAGCAGTTCCCCCTTTGGGCGAGCCAAAGGCGAGCAGTACTTC. Protein product: CASSSPFGRAKGEQYF.

The gene calls are TRBV5-1 and TRBJ2-1, with 10 positions matching TRBD2. Trimming took 4 bases from V and 4 from J; bases not matched to a gene: 11. The germline V gene has CDR1 SGHRS and CDR2 YFSETQ. This CDR3 is built from 17 residues. This chain's CDR3 is CASSTKASGGVYNEQFF. The CDR3 region has the DNA TGCGCCAGCAGCACGAAAGCTAGCGGGGGAGTGTACAATGAGCAGTTCTTC.

This clonotype came up a few times. V usage is TRBV3-1 and J usage is TRBJ2-7; D possibly corresponds to TRBD2 (5 bases). The CDR3 covers 15 residues. V lost 1 base to trimming and J lost 2 bases, with 12 bases between them. CDR1 is LGHDT and CDR2 is YNNKEL in the germline V gene (reference sequence). The DNA of the CDR3 is TGTGCCAGCAGCCAAGGCCCCGGGATCGCCTACGAGCAGTACTTC. It codes for CASSQGPGIAYEQYF.

The sample holds many counts of this clonotype. The chain is built from TRBV5-1 and TRBJ2-1; 7 positions match TRBD1. After removal of 4 bases from V and 5 bases from J, the junction contained 15 bases not matched to a gene. Germline V gives CDR1 SGHRS, CDR2 YFSETQ. The CDR3 covers 17 residues. DNA for the CDR3: TGCGCCAGCAGCCGTCACCCCCGGGACAGAGGGGACAATGAGCAGTTCTTC. As protein: CASSRHPRDRGDNEQFF. Complete variable domain (other parts from reference TRBV5-1 and TRBJ2-1): KAGVTQTPRYLIKTRGQQVTLSCSPISGHRSVSWYQQTPGQGLQFLFEYFSETQRNKGNFPGRFSGRQFSNSRSEMNVSTLELGDSALYLCASSRHPRDRGDNEQFFGPGTRLTVL.

This clonotype was detected a few times. The chain combines TRBV7-9 with TRBJ2-5; D possibly uses TRBD1 or TRBD2 (5 bases each). The CDR3 totals 13 residues. Germline V lookup: CDR1 SEHNR, CDR2 FQNEAQ (reference sequence). The V end was cut by 5 bases, the J end by 1 base, with 8 bases between. This CDR3 is CASSGDGQETQYF. CDR3 bases: TGTGCCAGCAGCGGGGACGGCCAAGAGACCCAGTACTTC.

This clonotype showed up just a few times. V usage is TRBV25-1 and J usage is TRBJ2-7; D remains unclear. CDR3 size: 12 residues. V was cut by 8 bases and J by 1 base, with 9 bases left in between. Germline CDR1 is MGHDK and CDR2 is SYGVNS. CDR3: CASGPSSYEQYF. CDR3 sequence (DNA): TGTGCCAGCGGGCCTTCTTCCTACGAGCAGTACTTC.

This clonotype was picked up many times. The rearrangement joins TRBV12-3 or TRBV12-4 to TRBJ2-7; the D gene could be TRBD1 or TRBD2 (5 bases each). The V end lost 6 bases, the J end lost 6 bases, and 12 bases lay between the germline ends. The CDR3 runs 12 residues. The CDR3 nucleotides read TGTGCCAGCAGGGTAGCAGGGAGCGAGCAGTACTTC. The encoded protein is CASRVAGSEQYF.

This clonotype was counted ten times or more. J is TRBJ2-5 and V is TRBV10-3, with 12 bases aligning to TRBD2. This CDR3 contains 14 residues. J gave up 4 bases and V 8 bases, and 5 bases lay outside the gene matches. From germline, CDR1 is ENHRY and CDR2 SYGVKD. The CDR3 here is CAIAGLAGGETQYF. As DNA, the CDR3 is TGTGCCATCGCGGGACTAGCGGGCGGAGAGACCCAGTACTTC.

Details on this clonotype: A much larger clone lies a single base off, so this may be a read error. V gene TRBV4-3 combines with J gene TRBJ2-1; no clear D gene. CDR1 is LGHNA and CDR2 is YSLEER in the germline V gene. With 0 bases removed from V and 4 bases from J, the gap between germline ends came to 16 bases. This CDR3 region has 17 residues. The CDR3 region is CASSQDLFHPRYNEQFF. The CDR3 DNA is TGCGCCAGCAGCCAAGATTTGTTCCACCCGAGGTACAATGAGCAGTTCTTC.

Many counts were recorded for this clonotype. The gene calls are TRBV5-1 and TRBJ2-1, with D unresolved. The germline gives CDR1 SGHRS, CDR2 YFSETQ. Trimming removed 4 bases from V and 5 bases from J, with 19 bases in between. This CDR3 spans 16 amino acids. The DNA for the CDR3 is TGCGCCAGCAGCCCCCTCGAGGCTCCGGGCCACAATGAGCAGTTCTTC. Its translation: CASSPLEAPGHNEQFF. Combining the CDR3 with reference TRBV5-1 and TRBJ2-1 gives the whole variable domain KAGVTQTPRYLIKTRGQQVTLSCSPISGHRSVSWYQQTPGQGLQFLFEYFSETQRNKGNFPGRFSGRQFSNSRSEMNVSTLELGDSALYLCASSPLEAPGHNEQFFGPGTRLTVL.

In regard to this clonotype: This may come from a read error, since a much larger clone is one base off. The V gene is TRBV11-2, the J gene TRBJ2-5, with D unclear. The CDR3 spans 13 residues. Germline values: CDR1 SGHAT, CDR2 FQNNGV. DNA for the CDR3: TGTGCCAGCAGCTTTTATTACCAAGAGAGCCAGTACTTC. It yields the protein CASSFYYQESQYF.

In this sample, this clonotype turned up many times. The J gene is TRBJ2-5, the V gene TRBV10-3, with 9 bases lining up with TRBD2. CDR1 is ENHRY and CDR2 is SYGVKD in the germline V gene. The V gene end was trimmed by 10 bases and the J gene end by 7 bases; junction bases not matched to a gene: 19. The CDR3 runs to 16 residues. The CDR3 DNA sequence: TGTGCCACCCGATCCGGGGCTAGCGGGGTGATGGGGACCCAGTACTTC. This gives the protein CATRSGASGVMGTQYF.

This clonotype was recorded a few times. The chain joins TRBV10-3 to TRBJ2-7; 9 bases align to TRBD1. The CDR3 sequence is 13 residues long. The germline gives CDR1 ENHRY, CDR2 SYGVKD. V was clipped by 7 bases and J by 2 bases; unmatched bases: 3. This CDR3 is CAITGTGTYEQYF. The CDR3 region has the DNA TGTGCCATCACTGGGACAGGGACCTACGAGCAGTACTTC.

This clonotype was counted many times. The chain couples TRBV29-1 to TRBJ2-1; D gene unclear. The CDR3 runs to 9 residues. V lost 8 bases and J lost 15, with 14 bases in between. CDR1 SQVTM and CDR2 ANQGSEA come from the germline V gene. CDR3 DNA: TGCAGCATAGGGAAACCTCGGTTCTTC. Protein: CSIGKPRFF.

This clonotype has just a few counts. J is TRBJ2-1 and V is TRBV19; 11 bases map to TRBD2. Per germline, CDR1 LNHDA and CDR2 SQIVND (reference sequence). V was pared by 8 bases and J by 6 bases, with 9 bases of the junction left unmatched. This CDR3 is built from 15 residues. The CDR3 sequence: CASRLAGGSVNEQFF. The CDR3 nucleotides are TGTGCCAGTCGGCTAGCGGGAGGCTCTGTCAATGAGCAGTTCTTC.

This clonotype was observed many times. The chain links TRBV5-1 to TRBJ1-1, with TRBD1 as a possible D gene (6 bases). The CDR3 consists of 14 residues. Germline V CDR1 and CDR2: SGHRS, YFSETQ. Trimming removed 4 bases from V and 4 bases from J, with 14 bases in between. The CDR3 DNA sequence: TGCGCCAGCAGCCCCCCCGGAGGGGGCACTGAAGCTTTCTTT. It translates to CASSPPGGGTEAFF. Combining the CDR3 with reference TRBV5-1 and TRBJ1-1 gives the whole variable domain KAGVTQTPRYLIKTRGQQVTLSCSPISGHRSVSWYQQTPGQGLQFLFEYFSETQRNKGNFPGRFSGRQFSNSRSEMNVSTLELGDSALYLCASSPPGGGTEAFFGQGTRLTVV.

The gene calls are TRBV7-3 and TRBJ2-4; 10 bases line up with TRBD1. Germline V lookup: CDR1 SGHTA, CDR2 FQGTGA. The CDR3 covers 18 residues. V lost 6 bases and J lost 6; bases outside the gene matches: 17. CDR3 loop: CASRINTTRDRGGNIQYF. The CDR3 nucleotides are TGTGCCAGCAGGATTAACACAACCCGGGACAGGGGAGGAAACATTCAGTACTTC.

This clonotype appeared many times. CDR3 residues: CASSLERPHTDTQYF. For the CDR3, the DNA is TGCGCCAGCAGCTTGGAGCGACCCCACACAGATACGCAGTATTTT. The chain combines TRBV5-1 with TRBJ2-3; D gene ambiguous. The CDR3 has 15 residues. Trimming removed 0 bases at V and 2 bases at J, with 10 bases between. The germline gives CDR1 SGHRS, CDR2 YFSETQ.

This clonotype was seen repeatedly, ten times or more. The chain joins TRBV12-3 or TRBV12-4 to TRBJ1-6; a weak D match, TRBD1 (6 bases). The CDR3 loop spans 16 amino acids. V gave up 6 bases and J gave up 4 bases, with 16 bases separating them. As DNA, the CDR3 is TGTGCCAGCAGCCCCTTTGGGGGGCTGTATAATTCACCCCTCCACTTT. Translated: CASSPFGGLYNSPLHF.

There are many counts of this clonotype. This sequence joins TRBV12-3 or TRBV12-4 and TRBJ2-1; 9 bases map to TRBD2. The CDR3 has 15 residues. J gave up 2 bases and V 2 bases, and 1 base lay outside the gene matches. CDR3 residues: CASSLLAGTYNEQFF. DNA for the CDR3: TGTGCCAGCAGTTTACTAGCGGGGACCTACAATGAGCAGTTCTTC.